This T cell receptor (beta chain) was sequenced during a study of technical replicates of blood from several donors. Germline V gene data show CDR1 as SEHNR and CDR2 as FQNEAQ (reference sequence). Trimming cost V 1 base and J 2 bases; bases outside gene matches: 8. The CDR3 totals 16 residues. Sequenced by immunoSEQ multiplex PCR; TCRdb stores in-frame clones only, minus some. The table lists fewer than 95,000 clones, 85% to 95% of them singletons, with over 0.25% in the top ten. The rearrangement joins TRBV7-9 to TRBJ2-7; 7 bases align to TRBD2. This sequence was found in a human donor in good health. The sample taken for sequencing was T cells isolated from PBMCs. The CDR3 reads CASSLVGGRGAYEQYF. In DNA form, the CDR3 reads TGTGCCAGCAGCTTAGTAGGCGGTCGGGGGGCCTACGAGCAGTACTTC.